Listed below are T cell receptor beta chains from one sample, sequenced in a study of T-cell reconstitution after alpha-beta-depleted transplantation in children. TCRdb recomputed calls from the PCR reads with MiXCR, one row per CDR3 protein. This table has 450,000 to 600,000 distinct CDR3 sequences, about 18% appearing once. This specimen was PBMCs from the stem cell graft donor, taken from the stem cell graft. The receptors shown here come from a human donor who donated a stem cell graft to a child with acute lymphoblastic leukemia. CDR3s include the opening cysteine and the closing phenylalanine or tryptophan. The D gene is left open where the match is weak. Clone size is given for some rows only: seen once, a few or many times, or a class if the clone is expanded.

d_call clone_size j_call v_call cdr3_aa cdr3_nt
. . TRBJ1-1 TRBV5-5 CASSLGAKGGTEAFF TGTGCCAGCAGCTTGGGGGCGAAGGGGGGGACTGAAGCTTTCTTT
. few TRBJ2-1 TRBV29-1 CSVDGQYSYNEQFF TGCAGCGTTGACGGCCAGTACTCCTACAATGAGCAGTTCTTC
. few TRBJ1-2 TRBV20-1 CSARDPNLYGYTF TGCAGTGCTAGGGATCCTAACCTCTATGGCTACACCTTC
. few TRBJ1-6 TRBV7-9 CASSPEGYNSPLHF TGTGCCAGCAGCCCAGAGGGGTATAATTCACCCCTCCACTTT
. few TRBJ2-3 TRBV20-1 CSALPRNTDTQYF TGCAGTGCCTTGCCGCGGAACACAGATACGCAGTATTTT
TRBD2 . TRBJ2-1 TRBV7-9 CASSFRLAAYNEQFF TGTGCCAGCAGCTTCCGACTAGCGGCATACAATGAGCAGTTCTTC
. few TRBJ2-1 TRBV12-3/TRBV12-4 CASSLEGRDNEQFF TGTGCCAGCAGTTTGGAGGGAAGAGACAATGAGCAGTTCTTC
TRBD1 few TRBJ2-7 TRBV5-1 CASNDGTGGNIYEQYF TGCGCCAGCAATGACGGGACAGGGGGTAATATCTACGAGCAGTACTTC
. few TRBJ1-2 TRBV29-1 CSVGTTVGLRANYGYTF TGCAGCGTTGGGACGACAGTCGGGCTTAGGGCTAACTATGGCTACACCTTC
. . TRBJ1-3 TRBV12-3/TRBV12-4 CASRQDRTSGNTIYF TGTGCCAGCAGGCAGGACAGAACGTCTGGAAACACCATATATTTT
. few TRBJ2-1 TRBV5-1 CASSNSLEQFF TGCGCCAGCAGCAACAGCCTAGAGCAGTTCTTC
TRBD2 . TRBJ2-3 TRBV5-1 CASIGGSVTDTQYF TGCGCCAGCATTGGCGGGAGTGTCACAGATACGCAGTATTTT
. . TRBJ2-7 TRBV12-3/TRBV12-4 CASSPVLGSYEQYF TGTGCCAGCAGTCCCGTACTGGGGTCCTACGAGCAGTACTTC
. . TRBJ2-7 TRBV29-1 CSVILVDLSMTYEQYF TGCAGCGTGATCCTAGTTGATCTATCAATGACCTACGAGCAGTACTTC
TRBD1 few TRBJ1-2 TRBV27 CASSSGTGVLGNYGYTF TGTGCCAGCAGTTCCGGGACAGGGGTCCTGGGTAACTATGGCTACACCTTC
. . TRBJ2-3 TRBV30 CAWERASTDTQYF TGTGCCTGGGAGCGGGCCAGCACAGATACGCAGTATTTT
. . TRBJ1-1 TRBV27 CASSFGQPMNTEAFF TGTGCCAGCAGTTTTGGGCAGCCCATGAACACTGAAGCTTTCTTT
. . TRBJ2-3 TRBV7-7 CASSPTYGVSTDTQYF TGTGCCAGCAGCCCCACCTACGGGGTTAGCACAGATACGCAGTATTTT
TRBD1 . TRBJ2-5 TRBV7-3 CASSLGQAGLETQYF TGTGCCAGCAGCTTAGGACAGGCGGGCTTGGAGACCCAGTACTTC
TRBD1 few TRBJ2-3 TRBV24-1 CATSDLKRGRTDTQYF TGTGCCACCAGTGATTTGAAAAGGGGGCGCACAGATACGCAGTATTTT
. few TRBJ1-1 TRBV2 CASGATMNTEAFF TGTGCCAGCGGGGCTACGATGAACACTGAAGCTTTCTTT
TRBD2 few TRBJ2-1 TRBV10-1 CASSEAGERYNEQFF TGCGCCAGCAGTGAGGCGGGAGAAAGGTACAATGAGCAGTTCTTC
. few TRBJ2-1 TRBV3-1 CASSQADSWSYNEQFF TGTGCCAGCAGCCAGGCGGACTCTTGGAGCTACAATGAGCAGTTCTTC
. . TRBJ2-3 TRBV6-6 CASSYSIIDTQYF TGTGCCAGCAGTTATTCCATTATAGATACGCAGTATTTT
. few TRBJ2-7 TRBV2 CASSEGGAFSYEQYF TGTGCCAGCAGTGAAGGGGGGGCTTTCTCGTACGAGCAGTACTTC
TRBD1 . TRBJ1-2 TRBV7-3 CASSSQDRLYGYTF TGTGCCAGCAGTTCCCAGGACAGGCTCTATGGCTACACCTTC
. few TRBJ2-7 TRBV5-1 CASSLDGTSAAYEQYF TGCGCCAGCAGCTTGGACGGGACGAGCGCCGCCTACGAGCAGTACTTC
TRBD2 . TRBJ2-7 TRBV30 CAWSVLGRAPYEQYF TGTGCCTGGAGTGTACTCGGGAGGGCCCCCTACGAGCAGTACTTC
. . TRBJ1-1 TRBV3-1 CASSRGGMAEAFF TGTGCCAGCAGCCGTGGCGGGATGGCTGAAGCTTTCTTT
. . TRBJ1-4 TRBV7-9 CASSGDEKLFF TGTGCCAGCAGCGGGGACGAAAAACTGTTTTTT
. few TRBJ1-5 TRBV7-9 CASSLGVGYQPQHF TGTGCCAGCAGCTTAGGAGTGGGATATCAGCCCCAGCATTTT
. few TRBJ2-3 TRBV15 CATSRDSGSFGAGPFTDTQYF TGTGCCACCAGCAGAGATTCCGGGTCCTTCGGCGCGGGACCCTTCACAGATACGCAGTATTTT
TRBD1 many TRBJ1-1 TRBV5-1 CASSLGQGVTEAFF TGCGCCAGCAGCTTGGGACAGGGGGTAACTGAAGCTTTCTTT
. . TRBJ2-7 TRBV20-1 CSARVGGWDEQYF TGCAGTGCTAGAGTAGGCGGGTGGGACGAGCAGTACTTC
. few TRBJ1-1 TRBV5-1 CASSAFYADTEAFF TGCGCCAGCAGTGCCTTTTACGCGGACACTGAAGCTTTCTTT
. many TRBJ2-7 TRBV15 CATSRDGAGYEQYF TGTGCCACCAGCAGAGATGGGGCAGGCTACGAGCAGTACTTC
. . TRBJ2-3 TRBV5-1 CASSGRGGASPSTDTQYF TGCGCCAGCAGCGGTAGAGGAGGCGCATCCCCTAGCACAGATACGCAGTATTTT
. . TRBJ2-3 TRBV6-1 CASRGSGGGTDTQYF TGTGCCAGCAGAGGTAGCGGAGGGGGCACAGATACGCAGTATTTT
. few TRBJ1-3 TRBV29-1 CSGGGSAGNTIYF TGCAGCGGAGGGGGTTCGGCTGGAAACACCATATATTTT
TRBD1 . TRBJ1-6 TRBV5-1 CASSLAGQAYSPLHF TGCGCCAGCAGCTTGGCCGGACAGGCATACTCACCCCTCCACTTT
. few TRBJ2-5 TRBV20-1 CSARMTAGGTGTQYF TGCAGTGCTAGAATGACGGCTGGTGGAACGGGGACCCAGTACTTC
. . TRBJ2-7 TRBV27 CASSFTGSEYEQYF TGTGCCAGCAGTTTTACAGGCTCCGAGTACGAGCAGTACTTC